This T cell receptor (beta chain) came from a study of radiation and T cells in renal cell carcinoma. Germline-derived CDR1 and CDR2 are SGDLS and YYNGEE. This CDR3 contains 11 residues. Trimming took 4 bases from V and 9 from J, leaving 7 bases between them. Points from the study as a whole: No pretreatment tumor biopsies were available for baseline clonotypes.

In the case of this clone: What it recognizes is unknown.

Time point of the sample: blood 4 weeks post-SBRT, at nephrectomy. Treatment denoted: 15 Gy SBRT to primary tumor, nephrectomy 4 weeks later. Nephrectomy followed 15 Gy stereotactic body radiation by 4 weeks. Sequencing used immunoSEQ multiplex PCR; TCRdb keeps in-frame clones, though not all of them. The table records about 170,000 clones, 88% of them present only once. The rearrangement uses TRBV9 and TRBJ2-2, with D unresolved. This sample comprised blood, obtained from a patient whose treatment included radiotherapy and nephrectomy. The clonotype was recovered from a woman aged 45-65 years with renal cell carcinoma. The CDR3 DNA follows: TGTGCCAGCAGCTCAACGCGGGAGCTGTTTTTT. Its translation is CASSSTRELFF.